The sequence of this T cell receptor beta chain was determined in a study of shared clonotypes between healthy human individuals. The method was immunoSEQ multiplex PCR; TCRdb's version includes in-frame clones alone and lacks a portion of them. The top ten clones hold approximately 0.35% of a sample with about 2.4 million clones, 93% of them seen once. Trimming removed 6 bases from V and 2 bases from J; junction bases left unmatched: 7. The V gene's germline CDR1 is SEHNR and CDR2 FQNEAQ (reference sequence). This CDR3 comprises 14 residues. The sequenced sample was naive CD4+ T cells from PBMCs. Specified subset: CD45RA+ positively selected. The chain carries TRBV7-9 and TRBJ2-7; TRBD1 matches at 7 bases. The source is a man between 18 and 29 years old in good health. Some clones in this sample may be carry-over from other donors' samples. CDR3 in DNA: TGTGCCAGCAGTCTAGACAGGGTCACCTACGAGCAGTACTTC. Protein: CASSLDRVTYEQYF. The entire variable domain, with the rest obtained from reference TRBV7-9 and TRBJ2-7, is as follows: DTGVSQNPRHKITKRGQNVTFRCDPISEHNRLYWYRQTLGQGPEFLTYFQNEAQLEKSRLLSDRFSAERPKGSFSTLEIQRTEQGDSAMYLCASSLDRVTYEQYFGPGTRLTVT.